Presented here are 22 T cell receptor beta chains from one specimen sequenced in a study of regulatory T cells in long-lasting Graves disease. The time point is: newly diagnosed GD, antithyroid drugs for less than 3 months. From RNA extracted from PBMCs, the TCR library was made. According to the study, TCR beta libraries were built with iRepertoire HTBI primers and CDR3-region Arm-PCR. TCRdb reanalysed the multiplex PCR reads using MiXCR and keeps one entry per CDR3 protein. The sample has 350,000 to 550,000 distinct CDR3 sequences, approximately 14% seen once; the top ten hold more than 15%. This sample was also put to use in a study of T cells in Graves' hyperthyroidism and ophthalmopathy.

Sequences were derived from peripheral blood mononuclear cells (PBMCs), sampled at new diagnosis, from a patient treated with antithyroid drugs. The receptors were sampled from a woman aged 50 to 65 with Graves disease.

This clonotype was counted at least ten times. The chain links TRBV10-3 to TRBJ2-7, with a tentative D call TRBD2 (6 bases). Germline loops: CDR1 ENHRY, CDR2 SYGVKD. The ends were cut back, 7 bases at V and 1 base at J, with 26 bases in the middle. The CDR3 extends over 18 amino acids. CDR3: CAIMPHYNAGGLSYEQYF. The CDR3 nucleotides are TGTGCCATCATGCCGCACTACAACGCTGGCGGACTATCCTACGAGCAGTACTTC.

This chain connects TRBV12-3 or TRBV12-4 to TRBJ2-7; D call uncertain. The CDR3 is 12 residues long. The V end was cut by 8 bases, the J end by 3 bases, with 11 bases between. The CDR3 nucleotides read TGTGCCAGCCAACGGGTGAGCTACGAGCAGTACTTC. Residues: CASQRVSYEQYF.

This clonotype has at least ten counts. This rearrangement joins TRBV18 to TRBJ2-5, with a tentative D call TRBD2 (6 bases). Germline V gene sequence: CDR1 KGHSH, CDR2 LQKENI. The CDR3 extends over 16 amino acids. Trimming removed 1 base from V and 4 bases from J, with 16 bases in between. DNA for the CDR3: TGTGCCAGCTCACCACAAAACTACGGGGGAGGAGAGACCCAGTACTTC. This encodes CASSPQNYGGGETQYF.

This clonotype was picked up one time. Here the CDR3 DNA reads TGTGCCAGCAGTTTTAGCGGGAGAAATGAGCAGTTCTTC. Protein: CASSFSGRNEQFF. The rearrangement uses TRBV12-3 or TRBV12-4 and TRBJ2-1; 9 positions match TRBD2. The ends lost 3 bases at V and 7 bases at J; junction bases unmatched: 1. CDR3 length: 13 amino acids.

This clonotype came up many times. The rearrangement links TRBV12-3 or TRBV12-4 to TRBJ2-2; TRBD1 might be the D (5 bases). Trimming took 2 bases from V and 2 from J, leaving 9 bases between them. This CDR3 is built from 15 residues. The CDR3 protein is CASSLWGFNTGELFF. The CDR3 DNA is TGTGCCAGCAGTTTATGGGGCTTTAACACCGGGGAGCTGTTTTTT.

About this clonotype: A read error is possible here, since a much larger clone lies one base away. The CDR3 region has the DNA TGTGCCAGTAGACGAGCGGAGGAGCAGTTCTTC. Translated: CASRRAEEQFF. The V gene is TRBV2, the J gene TRBJ2-1; D is possibly TRBD2 (5 bases). Trimming stripped 9 bases from V and 10 bases from J, with 13 bases between. The CDR3 is 11 residues long. Germline-derived CDR1 and CDR2 are SNHLY and FYNNEI.

The sample holds many counts of this clonotype. The V gene is TRBV6-1, the J gene TRBJ2-2, with TRBD1 identical over 7 bases. V gave up 7 bases and J gave up 1 base; unmatched junction bases: 12. The CDR3 has 17 amino acids. Germline V gene lookup returns CDR1 MNHNS and CDR2 SASEGT. Here the CDR3 reads CASIPLPGTENTGELFF. DNA for the CDR3: TGTGCCAGCATCCCACTACCCGGGACAGAGAACACCGGGGAGCTGTTTTTT.

This clonotype was seen repeatedly, ten times or more. J is TRBJ1-2 and V is TRBV7-9; maybe TRBD1 (5 bases). V gave up 3 bases and J gave up 4 bases, with 12 bases separating them. Per germline, CDR1 SEHNR and CDR2 FQNEAQ (reference sequence). The CDR3 extends over 14 amino acids. The CDR3 reads CASSLPQGSYGYTF. CDR3 nucleotides: TGTGCCAGCAGCTTGCCCCAGGGATCCTATGGCTACACCTTC.

This chain uses TRBV27 with TRBJ1-2; D unclear. CDR1 is MNHEY, CDR2 SMNVEV, per germline (reference sequence). V was shortened by 5 bases and J by 0 bases, with 10 bases between the two germline ends. This CDR3 is built from 14 residues. The CDR3 loop is CASSEGGANYGYTF. The CDR3 bases are TGTGCCAGCAGTGAGGGCGGTGCTAACTATGGCTACACCTTC.

This clonotype has only a few counts. This rearrangement joins TRBV29-1 to TRBJ2-5, with D hard to call. The CDR3 spans 12 residues. CDR1 is SQVTM and CDR2 is ANQGSEA in the germline V gene. Trimming removed 4 bases from V and 1 base from J, with 7 bases in between. CDR3 protein: CSVGGFQETQYF. The CDR3 DNA sequence: TGCAGCGTTGGGGGTTTCCAAGAGACCCAGTACTTC.

This clonotype was counted between two and nine times. The chain employs TRBV5-1 and TRBJ2-3, with 14 bases lining up with TRBD2. The CDR3 sequence is 15 residues long. The J segment lost 5 bases and the V segment lost 6 bases, leaving 5 bases of the junction unmatched. Germline V gene data show CDR1 as SGHRS and CDR2 as YFSETQ. The CDR3 DNA is TGCGCCAGCACGGGACTAGCGGGAGTTGAAGATACGCAGTATTTT. Encoded protein: CASTGLAGVEDTQYF.

This clonotype was seen a few times. The chain combines TRBV5-1 with TRBJ2-1; no clear D. The CDR3 runs 16 residues. The germline gives CDR1 SGHRS, CDR2 YFSETQ. V was trimmed by 0 bases and J by 8 bases, leaving 18 bases between them. Here the CDR3 reads CASSLAPETRAHEQFF. CDR3 bases: TGCGCCAGCAGCTTGGCCCCCGAGACAAGGGCCCATGAGCAGTTCTTC.

The genes are TRBV19 and TRBJ1-5; D gene uncertain. Germline CDR1 reads LNHDA; CDR2 reads SQIVND (reference sequence). This CDR3 is built from 17 residues. V was clipped by 4 bases and J by 3 bases, with 19 bases between them. Written as DNA, the CDR3 is TGTGCCAGTAGTAGATCTGGGAGCCTTCTTCCCAATCAGCCCCAGCATTTT. Translation: CASSRSGSLLPNQPQHF.

The chain has TRBV11-2 and TRBJ2-1; the D gene is possibly TRBD2 (6 bases). CDR3 size: 20 residues. CDR1 is SGHAT and CDR2 is FQNNGV in the germline V gene. The ends were cut back, 5 bases at V and 2 bases at J, with 28 bases in the middle. The CDR3 nucleotides read TGTGCCAGCAGCCCCCGGGTAGCGGACAACCCATGGGGGGCCTACAATGAGCAGTTCTTC. Protein product: CASSPRVADNPWGAYNEQFF.

The V gene is TRBV6-2 or TRBV6-3, the J gene TRBJ2-1; 7 nucleotides match TRBD2. There are 14 residues in the CDR3. The junction had 10 bases not matched to a gene; V was cut back by 6 bases and J by 8 bases. From germline, CDR1 is MNHEY and CDR2 SVGEGT. The CDR3, as DNA: TGTGCCAGCAGGGGAAGCGGGAAGGTATATGAGCAGTTCTTC. It yields the protein CASRGSGKVYEQFF.

This clonotype has ten or more counts. The V gene is TRBV28, the J gene TRBJ1-4, with D possibly TRBD1 on 5 matching bases. The CDR3 is 15 amino acids. The V gene's germline CDR1 is MDHEN and CDR2 SYDVKM. V was clipped by 4 bases and J by 3 bases, with 12 bases between them. The CDR3 bases are TGTGCCAGCAGTTACGGGGCGGCGTCTAATGAAAAACTGTTTTTT. Protein product: CASSYGAASNEKLFF.

This clonotype was observed many times. The chain is built from TRBV3-1 and TRBJ1-2; 11 bases are a match to TRBD1. This CDR3 is 14 amino acids long. CDR1 is LGHDT, CDR2 YNNKEL, per germline (reference sequence). V shed 5 bases and J 8 bases; nucleotides not matched to a gene: 7. Here the CDR3 DNA reads TGTGCCAGCAGCGAAGGACAGGGGGCAAACGGCTACACCTTC. Encoded protein: CASSEGQGANGYTF.

The CDR3 DNA sequence: TGTGCCAGCAGTTATCAAGACCCGGGGTTCACCATATATTTT. It yields the protein CASSYQDPGFTIYF. V and J are TRBV12-3 or TRBV12-4 and TRBJ1-3; the D is unclear. V dropped 4 bases and J dropped 9 bases, with 16 bases sitting between them. This CDR3 region has 14 residues.

This clonotype was found a few times. The junction does not match germline at one end; this may be a read error. The chain couples TRBV5-1 to TRBJ1-1; the D is unclear. Germline CDR1 and CDR2: SGHRS and YFSETQ. The CDR3 extends over 11 amino acids. In DNA form, the CDR3 reads TGTGCCACCACCGGGAGCCGTGAAGCTTTCTTT. This sequence encodes CATTGSREAFF.

This clonotype was recorded many times. DNA for the CDR3: TGTGCCAGCAGCACACCCCGGCGACAGGGTGAAACCTTC. Its translation is CASSTPRRQGETF. This chain uses TRBV2 with TRBJ1-2; 7 nucleotides line up with TRBD1. Germline CDR1 reads SNHLY; CDR2 reads FYNNEI. Trimming took 6 bases from V and 14 from J; bases not matched to a gene: 15. The CDR3 has 13 residues.

There are many counts of this clonotype. This chain uses TRBV28 with TRBJ2-1; D might be TRBD1 (6 bases). The CDR3 covers 13 residues. CDR1 is MDHEN and CDR2 is SYDVKM in the germline V gene. Trimming took off 6 bases at V and 7 bases at J, with 13 bases between the two ends. The CDR3 sequence: CASRRTARNEQFF. The CDR3 coding sequence is TGTGCCAGCAGGAGGACAGCGAGGAATGAGCAGTTCTTC.

This clonotype was seen ten or more times. The V gene is TRBV20-1, the J gene TRBJ1-5, with D possibly TRBD1 on 6 matching bases. This CDR3 has 17 amino acids. Trimming removed 0 bases from V and 0 bases from J, with 15 bases in between. Per the germline V gene, CDR1 is DFQATT and CDR2 is SNEGSKA (reference sequence). Written as DNA, the CDR3 is TGCAGTGCTAGAGATCCTGGTGCAGGGGCTAGCAATCAGCCCCAGCATTTT. Amino acid sequence: CSARDPGAGASNQPQHF.